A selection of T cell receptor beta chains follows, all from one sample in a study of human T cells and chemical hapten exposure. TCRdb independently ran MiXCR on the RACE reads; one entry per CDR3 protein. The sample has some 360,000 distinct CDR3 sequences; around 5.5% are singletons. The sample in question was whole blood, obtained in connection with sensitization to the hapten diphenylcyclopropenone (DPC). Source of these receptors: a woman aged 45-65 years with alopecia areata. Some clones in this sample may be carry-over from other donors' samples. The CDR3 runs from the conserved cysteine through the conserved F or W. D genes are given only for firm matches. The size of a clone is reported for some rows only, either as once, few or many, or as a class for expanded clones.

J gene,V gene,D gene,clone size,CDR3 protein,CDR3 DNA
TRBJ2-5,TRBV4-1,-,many,CASSQNSGRGETQYF,TGCGCCAGCAGCCAGAATTCAGGGAGAGGAGAGACCCAGTACTTC
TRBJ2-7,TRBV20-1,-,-,CSAPGPFYEQYF,TGCAGTGCTCCGGGCCCATTCTACGAGCAGTACTTC
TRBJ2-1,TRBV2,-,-,CATQVEEAAAHEQFF,TGTGCCACCCAAGTGGAGGAGGCCGCAGCCCATGAGCAGTTCTTC
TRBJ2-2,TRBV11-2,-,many,CASSPGLPGELFF,TGTGCCAGCAGCCCGGGACTGCCCGGGGAGCTGTTTTTT
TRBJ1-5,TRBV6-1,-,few,CASSEGTGSQPQHF,TGTGCCAGCAGTGAAGGGACGGGAAGTCAGCCCCAGCATTTT
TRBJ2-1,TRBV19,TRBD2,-,CASSIGLAAYNEQFF,TGTGCCAGTAGTATCGGACTAGCGGCTTACAATGAGCAGTTCTTC
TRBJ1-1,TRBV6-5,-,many,CASSYGGGGTEAFF,TGTGCCAGCAGTTACGGGGGAGGAGGAACTGAAGCTTTCTTT
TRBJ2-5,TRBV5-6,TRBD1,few,CASSRWDSSQETQYF,TGTGCCAGCAGCCGCTGGGACAGCTCCCAAGAGACCCAGTACTTC
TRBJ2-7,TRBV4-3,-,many,CASSQDPGSYEQYF,TGCGCCAGCAGCCAAGATCCGGGATCCTACGAGCAGTACTTC
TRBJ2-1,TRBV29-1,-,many,CSVDTANEQFF,TGCAGCGTAGATACAGCCAATGAGCAGTTCTTC
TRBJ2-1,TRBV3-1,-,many,CASSQVPGSPGEQFF,TGTGCCAGCAGCCAAGTGCCCGGGTCGCCGGGTGAGCAGTTCTTC
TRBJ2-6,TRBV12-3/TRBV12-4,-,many,CASSLNSGANVLTF,TGTGCCAGCAGTTTAAATTCTGGGGCCAACGTCCTGACTTTC
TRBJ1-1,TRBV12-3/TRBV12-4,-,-,CASSPDPGQNTEAFF,TGTGCCAGCAGTCCAGACCCAGGACAGAACACTGAAGCTTTCTTT
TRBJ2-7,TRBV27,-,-,CASSSSRASEQYF,TGTGCCAGCAGTTCATCCCGGGCCAGTGAGCAGTACTTC
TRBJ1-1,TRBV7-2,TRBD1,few,CASSYRGRNTEAFF,TGTGCCAGCAGCTACAGGGGGCGAAACACTGAAGCTTTCTTT
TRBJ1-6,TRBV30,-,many,CAWSAMKSSYNSPLHF,TGTGCCTGGAGCGCTATGAAGAGCTCCTATAATTCACCCCTCCACTTT
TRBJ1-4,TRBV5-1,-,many,CASSLNRLNEKLFF,TGCGCCAGCAGCTTGAATAGGCTTAATGAAAAACTGTTTTTT
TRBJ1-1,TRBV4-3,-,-,CASSQDPTGTEAFF,TGCGCCAGCAGCCAAGATCCGACGGGCACTGAAGCTTTCTTT
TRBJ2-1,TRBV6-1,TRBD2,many,CASSALAGTYNEQFF,TGTGCCAGCAGTGCACTAGCGGGGACCTACAATGAGCAGTTCTTC
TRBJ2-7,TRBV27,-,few,CASSLDRGHHYEQYF,TGTGCCAGCAGTTTAGATCGGGGACACCACTACGAGCAGTACTTC
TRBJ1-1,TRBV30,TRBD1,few,CAWGAGTDTEAFF,TGTGCCTGGGGGGCCGGGACAGACACTGAAGCTTTCTTT
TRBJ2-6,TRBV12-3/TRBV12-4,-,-,CASSLSAGANVLTF,TGTGCCAGCAGCCTTTCGGCTGGGGCCAACGTCCTGACTTTC
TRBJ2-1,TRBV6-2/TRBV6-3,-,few,CASSYGAGTDEQFF,TGTGCCAGCAGTTACGGTGCCGGGACGGATGAGCAGTTCTTC
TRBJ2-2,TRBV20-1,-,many,CSARIQGRSGELFF,TGCAGTGCTAGGATCCAGGGGAGGTCCGGGGAGCTGTTTTTT
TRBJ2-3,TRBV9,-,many,CASSAGRGTDTQYF,TGTGCCAGCAGCGCCGGACGCGGCACAGATACGCAGTATTTT
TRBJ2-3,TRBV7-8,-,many,CASSTRQGTDTQYF,TGTGCCAGCAGCACTCGACAGGGCACAGATACGCAGTATTTT
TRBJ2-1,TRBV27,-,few,CASSLDSGNEQFF,TGTGCCAGCAGTTTAGATTCAGGCAATGAGCAGTTCTTC
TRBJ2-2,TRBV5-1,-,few,CASSTGTAGELFF,TGCGCCAGCAGCACTGGGACGGCCGGGGAGCTGTTTTTT
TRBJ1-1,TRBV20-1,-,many,CSASRTLGTEAFF,TGCAGTGCTAGTCGGACCCTGGGGACTGAAGCTTTCTTT
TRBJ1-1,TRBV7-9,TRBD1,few,CASSFLDRGPTEAFF,TGTGCCAGCAGCTTCCTGGACAGGGGGCCCACTGAAGCTTTCTTT
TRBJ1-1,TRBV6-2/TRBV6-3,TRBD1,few,CASRPTGTGYTEAFF,TGTGCCAGCAGGCCCACCGGGACAGGCTACACTGAAGCTTTCTTT
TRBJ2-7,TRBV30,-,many,CAWSTTVSYEQYF,TGTGCCTGGAGTACCACAGTCTCCTACGAGCAGTACTTC
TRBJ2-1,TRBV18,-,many,CASSPPGQSYNEQFF,TGTGCCAGCTCACCACCCGGACAGTCCTACAATGAGCAGTTCTTC
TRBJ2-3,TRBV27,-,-,CTSSLRAPGTDTQYF,TGTACCAGCAGTTTAAGGGCCCCGGGCACAGATACGCAGTATTTT
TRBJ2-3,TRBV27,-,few,CASSQGVLLVDTQYF,TGTGCCAGCAGCCAAGGAGTATTATTGGTAGATACGCAGTATTTT
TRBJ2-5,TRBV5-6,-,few,CASSLAGAFETQYF,TGTGCCAGCAGCTTGGCGGGGGCCTTTGAGACCCAGTACTTC
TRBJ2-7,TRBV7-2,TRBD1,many,CASSSTGTGSNEQYF,TGTGCCAGCAGCTCAACCGGGACAGGGAGCAACGAGCAGTACTTC
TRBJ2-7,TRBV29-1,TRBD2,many,CSVEGLAGPYEQYF,TGCAGCGTTGAAGGGCTAGCGGGCCCGTACGAGCAGTACTTC
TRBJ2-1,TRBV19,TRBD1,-,CASSSGQWVEEQFF,TGTGCCAGTAGTTCGGGACAGTGGGTCGAGGAGCAGTTCTTC
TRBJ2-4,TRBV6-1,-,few,CARHFGTYKNIQYF,TGTGCCCGACACTTTGGGACATACAAAAACATTCAGTACTTC
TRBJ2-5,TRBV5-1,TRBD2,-,CASAFEGLAWETQYF,TGCGCCAGCGCCTTTGAGGGACTAGCGTGGGAGACCCAGTACTTC
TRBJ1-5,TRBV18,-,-,CASSPISTGHNQPQHF,TGTGCCAGCTCCCCTATCTCAACAGGGCACAATCAGCCCCAGCATTTT
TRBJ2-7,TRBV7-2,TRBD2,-,CASSFDGLAGGYEQYF,TGTGCCAGCAGCTTCGATGGACTAGCGGGAGGCTACGAGCAGTACTTC
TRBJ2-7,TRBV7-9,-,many,CASSAGAYYEQYF,TGTGCCAGCAGCGCCGGGGCTTACTACGAGCAGTACTTC